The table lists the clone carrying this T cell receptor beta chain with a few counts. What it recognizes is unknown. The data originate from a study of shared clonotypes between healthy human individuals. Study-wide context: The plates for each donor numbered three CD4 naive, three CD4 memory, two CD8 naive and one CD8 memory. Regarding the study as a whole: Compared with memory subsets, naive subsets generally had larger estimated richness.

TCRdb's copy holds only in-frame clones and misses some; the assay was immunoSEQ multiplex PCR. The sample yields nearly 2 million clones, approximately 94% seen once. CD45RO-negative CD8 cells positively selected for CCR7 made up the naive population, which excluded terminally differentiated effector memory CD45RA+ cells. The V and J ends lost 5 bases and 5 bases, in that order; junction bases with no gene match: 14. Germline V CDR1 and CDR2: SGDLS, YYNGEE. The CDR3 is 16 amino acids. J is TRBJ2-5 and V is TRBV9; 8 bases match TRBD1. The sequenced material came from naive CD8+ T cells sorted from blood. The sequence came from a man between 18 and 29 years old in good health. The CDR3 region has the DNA TGTGCCAGCAGTGGACAGGGATCAAGATCAAGGGAGACCCAGTACTTC. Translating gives CASSGQGSRSRETQYF.